The 17 T cell receptor beta chains in this list originate from one sample, sequenced in a study of response to subunit inactivated influenza vaccine listed by TCRdb under 2018. Libraries were made using RT-PCR. Sequencing was carried out with an Illumina HiSeq 2500. The raw public data were reprocessed by TCRdb itself: fastp quality trimming at Q25, MiXCR clonotype calling, in-frame beta chains only. Each entry merges the rows of one CDR3 protein and shows their most common DNA and genes. Across this sample there are about 500,000 distinct CDR3 sequences, with approximately 15% seen only once. The ten top clones hold less than 4% of the sample. Specimen: CD4+ T cells sorted from PBMCs, collected less than 30 months after vaccination. The receptors were gathered from a man between 50 and 75 years old who received an inactivated influenza vaccine. Donor details come from another sample of the same person, matched by shared clones.

This clonotype was counted a few times. This chain links TRBV12-3 or TRBV12-4 with TRBJ2-1; D is undetermined. There are 12 residues in the CDR3. V was clipped by 3 bases and J by 12 bases, with 12 bases between them. The DNA of the CDR3 is TGTGCCAGCAGTTTGGGTCGGGTTGGGCAGTTCTTC. As protein: CASSLGRVGQFF.

This sequence joins TRBV7-2 and TRBJ2-7; 15 positions agree with TRBD2. V lost 4 bases and J lost 7; bases outside the gene matches: 5. The CDR3 runs to 15 residues. The germline V gene has CDR1 SGHTA and CDR2 FQGNSA. The DNA of the CDR3 is TGTGCCAGCAGCTGGACTAGCGGGAGGGTGAGTGAGCAGTACTTC. This codes for CASSWTSGRVSEQYF.

This clonotype was recorded a few times. The chain carries TRBV20-1 and TRBJ2-2, with 7 bases identical to TRBD1. CDR1 is DFQATT and CDR2 is SNEGSKA in the germline V gene (reference sequence). This CDR3 comprises 15 residues. The V segment lost 2 bases and the J segment 4 bases; nucleotides outside the gene matches: 7. CDR3 nucleotides: TGCAGTGCTAGAAAAACAACAGGGGCCACCGGGGAGCTGTTTTTT. This sequence encodes CSARKTTGATGELFF.

At least ten counts were recorded for this clonotype. This rearrangement joins TRBV6-1 to TRBJ1-6, with 7 bases fitting TRBD1. This CDR3 comprises 14 residues. Germline trimming cut 6 bases from V and 5 bases from J; bases unmatched to any gene: 4. From germline, CDR1 is MNHNS and CDR2 SASEGT. The CDR3 region has the DNA TGTGCCAGCAGCCGGACAGGAGATAATTCACCCCTCCACTTT. Translating gives CASSRTGDNSPLHF.

V gene TRBV5-1 combines with J gene TRBJ2-1; TRBD1 matches at 8 bases. Unmatched junction bases numbered 12, after V lost 4 bases and J lost 6 bases. Germline V lookup: CDR1 SGHRS, CDR2 YFSETQ. CDR3 length: 16 residues. The CDR3 reads CASSAGLLDRGNEQFF. In nucleotides, the CDR3 is TGCGCCAGCAGCGCGGGATTGTTAGACAGGGGCAATGAGCAGTTCTTC. Variable domain in full (rest from reference TRBV5-1 and TRBJ2-1): KAGVTQTPRYLIKTRGQQVTLSCSPISGHRSVSWYQQTPGQGLQFLFEYFSETQRNKGNFPGRFSGRQFSNSRSEMNVSTLELGDSALYLCASSAGLLDRGNEQFFGPGTRLTVL.

In its sample, this clonotype was seen a few times. The chain combines TRBV19 with TRBJ2-2, with D maybe TRBD2 (5 bases). Trimming cost V 2 bases and J 10 bases, with 8 bases left between them. CDR1 and CDR2 (germline): LNHDA, SQIVND (reference sequence). The length of the CDR3 is 12 residues. CDR3 DNA: TGTGCCAGTAGTATACGGACTTCGGAGCTGTTTTTT. Translation gives CASSIRTSELFF.

The V gene is TRBV9, the J gene TRBJ2-2; no clear D gene. The germline V and J ends were trimmed by 4 bases and 4 bases, with 8 bases remaining between them. Looked up from germline, CDR1 is SGDLS and CDR2 is YYNGEE. CDR3 length: 13 amino acids. The CDR3 region is CASSPHFTGELFF. The CDR3 region has the DNA TGTGCCAGCAGCCCCCATTTCACCGGGGAGCTGTTTTTT.

This clonotype was observed a few times. This rearrangement joins TRBV3-1 to TRBJ2-7; 10 nucleotides line up with TRBD2. The germline V gene encodes CDR1 LGHDT and CDR2 YNNKEL (reference sequence). The trim removed 4 bases at V and 3 bases at J, leaving 12 bases unmatched. The CDR3 extends over 17 amino acids. The CDR3 coding sequence is TGTGCCAGCAGCCGACATGGGCGAAGCGGGAGGGACTACGAGCAGTACTTC. This gives the protein CASSRHGRSGRDYEQYF.

The chain links TRBV27 to TRBJ2-2; D is unclear. Trimming took 3 bases from V and 7 from J, leaving 15 bases between them. Germline values: CDR1 MNHEY, CDR2 SMNVEV (reference sequence). This CDR3 contains 15 residues. The CDR3 is CASSFLSTSGGELFF. The CDR3 DNA follows: TGTGCCAGCAGTTTTCTTTCGACTTCAGGCGGGGAGCTGTTTTTT.

This rearrangement joins TRBV12-3 or TRBV12-4 to TRBJ2-1, with D possibly matching TRBD2 (6 bases). The V and J ends lost 4 bases and 8 bases respectively, with 21 bases between them. The CDR3 has 16 amino acids. Here the CDR3 DNA reads TGTGCCAGCAGTTGGGGGGACCCGGGGTTGCAGGATGAGCAGTTCTTC. Its protein product is CASSWGDPGLQDEQFF.

The chain recombines TRBV4-3 with TRBJ1-2, with TRBD1 identical over 7 bases. Germline values: CDR1 LGHNA, CDR2 YSLEER. The CDR3 totals 13 residues. The J segment lost 6 bases and the V segment lost 2 bases, leaving 3 bases of the junction unmatched. The CDR3 region is CASSQTGAHGYTF. In DNA form, the CDR3 reads TGCGCCAGCAGCCAAACAGGGGCGCATGGCTACACCTTC.

The V gene is TRBV7-2, the J gene TRBJ2-3; D is possibly TRBD1 or TRBD2 (6 bases each). Germline V gene sequence: CDR1 SGHTA, CDR2 FQGNSA. V lost 2 bases and J lost 6, with 12 bases in between. The CDR3 sequence is 14 residues long. The CDR3 loop is CASSLLGGLDTQYF. CDR3 coding DNA: TGTGCCAGCAGCTTATTGGGGGGCTTGGATACGCAGTATTTT.

This clonotype has only a few counts. This sequence joins TRBV2 and TRBJ2-5; D ambiguous. The V gene lost 6 bases and the J gene lost 1 base, with 15 bases spanning the gap. CDR1 SNHLY and CDR2 FYNNEI come from the germline V gene. The CDR3 has 15 residues. CDR3 in DNA: TGTGCCAGCAGGAGATTAGCAGCCTCCCAAGAGACCCAGTACTTC. Encoded protein: CASRRLAASQETQYF.

This chain connects TRBV20-1 to TRBJ2-5, with D possibly matching TRBD2 (6 bases). Trimming removed 6 bases at V and 2 bases at J, with 10 bases between. This CDR3 region has 12 residues. Germline V gene data show CDR1 as DFQATT and CDR2 as SNEGSKA (reference sequence). CDR3 sequence: CSAVGGQETQYF. CDR3 nucleotides: TGCAGTGCCGTGGGGGGACAAGAGACCCAGTACTTC.

This clonotype has a handful of counts. The rearrangement links TRBV5-1 to TRBJ2-2; TRBD1 matches 11 bases. V trimming: 4 bases; J trimming: 3 bases; junction bases outside the gene matches: 11. The CDR3 contains 18 residues. The germline V gene has CDR1 SGHRS and CDR2 YFSETQ. The CDR3 is CASSPAPGQGAHTGELFF. DNA of the CDR3: TGCGCCAGCAGCCCCGCCCCCGGACAGGGGGCTCACACCGGGGAGCTGTTTTTT.

This rearrangement joins TRBV28 to TRBJ2-1; 9 nucleotides agree with TRBD1. The V gene's germline CDR1 is MDHEN and CDR2 SYDVKM. This CDR3 region has 16 residues. V lost 5 bases, J lost 4 bases, and 9 bases stayed unmatched. The CDR3, as DNA: TGTGCCAGCAGTACCCAGGGACAGGGTTCTTACAATGAGCAGTTCTTC. It translates to CASSTQGQGSYNEQFF. Based on the CDR3 plus reference TRBV28 and TRBJ2-1, the full variable domain is DVKVTQSSRYLVKRTGEKVFLECVQDMDHENMFWYRQDPGLGLRLIYFSYDVKMKEKGDIPEGYSVSREKKERFSLILESASTNQTSMYLCASSTQGQGSYNEQFFGPGTRLTVL.

The rearrangement links TRBV7-3 to TRBJ2-1; 7 nucleotides agree with TRBD2. This CDR3 has 16 residues. In germline, CDR1 is SGHTA, CDR2 FQGTGA. J was trimmed by 0 bases and V by 2 bases; bases with no gene match: 4. The CDR3 region has the DNA TGTGCCAGCAGCTTACGTGGCGGGAGCTCCTACAATGAGCAGTTCTTC. Protein sequence: CASSLRGGSSYNEQFF. Full variable domain (outside the CDR3, taken from reference TRBV7-3 and TRBJ2-1): GAGVSQTPSNKVTEKGKYVELRCDPISGHTALYWYRQSLGQGPEFLIYFQGTGAADDSGLPNDRFFAVRPEGSVSTLKIQRTERGDSAVYLCASSLRGGSSYNEQFFGPGTRLTVL.